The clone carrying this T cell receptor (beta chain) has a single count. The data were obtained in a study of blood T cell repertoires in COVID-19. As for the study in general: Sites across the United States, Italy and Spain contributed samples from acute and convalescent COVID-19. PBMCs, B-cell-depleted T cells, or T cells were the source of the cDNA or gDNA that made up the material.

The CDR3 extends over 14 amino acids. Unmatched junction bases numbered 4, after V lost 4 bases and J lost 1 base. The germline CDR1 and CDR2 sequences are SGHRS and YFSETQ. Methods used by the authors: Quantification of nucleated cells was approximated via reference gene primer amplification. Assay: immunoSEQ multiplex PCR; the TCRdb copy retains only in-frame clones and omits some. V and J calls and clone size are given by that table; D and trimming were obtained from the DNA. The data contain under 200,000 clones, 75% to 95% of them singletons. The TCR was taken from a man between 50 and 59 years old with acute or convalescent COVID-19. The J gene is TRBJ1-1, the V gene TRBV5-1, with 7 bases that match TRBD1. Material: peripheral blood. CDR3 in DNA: TGCGCCAGCAGCCGGGGGACAGAGAACACTGAAGCTTTCTTT. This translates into CASSRGTENTEAFF.